Listed here is a single TCR beta chain. RNA amounts of roughly 0.5 to 1 ug underwent reverse transcription with random hexamers. It was immunoSEQ multiplex PCR that amplified TCR beta CDR3 across 54 Vbeta and 13 Jbeta. Each CDR3 protein gets one entry after TCRdb re-called the immunoSEQ multiplex PCR reads with MiXCR. The table records about 110,000 distinct CDR3 sequences, 90% to 98% of them present only once. It was healthy donors who served as the controls, matched for age and sex. TEMRA cells were enriched by FACS, while CD8+ and CD4+ T cells were obtained through a negative isolation that was performed magnetically. This sample is drawn from a study of CD8 T cells in Susac syndrome. The junction had 6 bases not matched to a gene; V was cut back by 1 base and J by 3 bases. This CDR3 is 16 amino acids long. Germline CDR1 is KGHSH and CDR2 is LQKENI.

The specimen was CD4+ T cells from PBMCs. The J gene is TRBJ2-7, the V gene TRBV18; 10 bases map to TRBD1. This clonotype was obtained from a human donor in good health. The CDR3, as DNA: TGTGCCAGCTCACCACTACCGGGACAGGGGCTCTACGAGCAGTACTTC. It translates to CASSPLPGQGLYEQYF.